The 24 T cell receptor beta chains below come from one sample, sequenced in a study of blood T cells in healthy people across ages. Primed by a sample-barcoded 5' primer and a J-beta primer mix, a second PCR proceeded for roughly 7 to 12 cycles. MiXCR was run by TCRdb on the 5' RACE reads, yielding one entry per CDR3 protein. The sample includes some 1.1 million distinct CDR3 sequences, roughly two fifths of them seen just once. Sequencing was done on a sample of blood. These receptors were taken from a man between 18 and 35 years old in good health.

A few counts support this clonotype. The genes are TRBV9 and TRBJ1-1; 8 nucleotides match TRBD1. J lost 5 bases, V lost 3 bases, and 9 bases had no gene match. Germline assignment: CDR1 SGDLS and CDR2 YYNGEE. CDR3 length: 15 residues. CDR3 sequence reads: CASSAKTGGGTEAFF. The CDR3 DNA reads as TGTGCCAGCAGCGCAAAAACAGGGGGGGGAACTGAAGCTTTCTTT. Supplemented by reference TRBV9 and TRBJ1-1, the full variable domain reads DSGVTQTPKHLITATGQRVTLRCSPRSGDLSVYWYQQSLDQGLQFLIQYYNGEERAKGNILERFSAQQFPDLHSELNLSSLELGDSALYFCASSAKTGGGTEAFFGQGTRLTVV.

This clonotype was detected a few times. The chain joins TRBV6-2 or TRBV6-3 to TRBJ2-1; 8 bases map to TRBD2. The CDR3 contains 17 residues. V shed 3 bases, J shed 4 bases, and the junction held 11 bases outside the gene matches. Germline V gives CDR1 MNHEY, CDR2 SVGEGT. The CDR3 region has the DNA TGTGCCAGCAGTTATACTAACGGGGGGGCGAGATACAATGAGCAGTTCTTC. This translates into CASSYTNGGARYNEQFF.

The chain uses TRBV4-3 and TRBJ2-5; the match to TRBD1 covers 7 bases. From germline, CDR1 is LGHNA and CDR2 YSLEER. V shed 1 base, J shed 11 bases, and the junction held 16 bases outside the gene matches. This CDR3 has 16 amino acids. The CDR3 loop reads CASSQVRNRGVNEQYF. DNA for the CDR3: TGCGCCAGCAGCCAAGTAAGGAACAGGGGCGTGAATGAGCAGTACTTC.

V is TRBV12-3 or TRBV12-4 and J is TRBJ2-5; TRBD1 might be the D (5 bases). This CDR3 is 13 amino acids long. Trimming removed 4 bases at V and 5 bases at J, with 11 bases between. CDR3: CASSYNRGETQYF. In nucleotides, the CDR3 is TGTGCCAGCAGTTACAATAGGGGTGAGACCCAGTACTTC.

The rearrangement joins TRBV20-1 to TRBJ2-3, with D uncertain. The CDR3 length is 8 residues. The V gene's germline CDR1 is DFQATT and CDR2 SNEGSKA (reference sequence). V lost 1 base to trimming and J lost 11 bases, with 1 base between them. The CDR3 sequence: CSARGQYF. The CDR3 region has the DNA TGCAGTGCTAGAGGGCAGTATTTT.

The gene calls are TRBV20-1 and TRBJ1-2, with no clear D. This CDR3 is built from 13 residues. From germline, CDR1 is DFQATT and CDR2 SNEGSKA (reference sequence). Trimming took off 0 bases at V and 7 bases at J, with 12 bases between the two ends. Here the CDR3 reads CSAREMGAGGYTF. The CDR3 region has the DNA TGCAGTGCTAGAGAAATGGGAGCGGGTGGCTACACCTTC.

Only one count was recorded for this clonotype. As DNA, the CDR3 is TGTGCCAGTAGAAGATCCGGGACAGGGCTTGAAAAACTGTTTTTT. Its translation: CASRRSGTGLEKLFF. V gene TRBV19 combines with J gene TRBJ1-4, with 9 bases lining up with TRBD1. This CDR3 has 15 residues. J lost 7 bases, V lost 6 bases, and 9 bases had no gene match. Germline loops: CDR1 LNHDA, CDR2 SQIVND (reference sequence). The full variable domain, completed using reference TRBV19 and TRBJ1-4, is DGGITQSPKYLFRKEGQNVTLSCEQNLNHDAMYWYRQDPGQGLRLIYYSQIVNDFQKGDIAEGYSVSREKKESFPLTVTSAQKNPTAFYLCASRRSGTGLEKLFFGSGTQLSVL.

As concerns this clonotype: Its ends do not fully match the called genes, so a read error is possible. CDR3 residues: CASSLGPLSCEQYF. CDR3 sequence (DNA): TGTGCCAGCAGTTTGGGGCCGCTTTCCTGCGAGCAGTACTTC. The chain uses TRBV27 and TRBJ2-7; possible D gene TRBD1, 5 bases. The CDR3 runs to 14 residues. Germline lookup yields CDR1 MNHEY and CDR2 SMNVEV (reference sequence).

This sequence joins TRBV19 and TRBJ2-2; D may be TRBD1 (5 bases). The germline CDR1 and CDR2 sequences are LNHDA and SQIVND (reference sequence). The CDR3 has 14 amino acids. The V end lost 2 bases, the J end lost 4 bases, and 8 bases lay between the germline ends. The CDR3 nucleotides read TGTGCCAGTAGTATATCTGGGGCCACCGGGGAGCTGTTTTTT. Protein product: CASSISGATGELFF.

There are a few counts of this clonotype. The V gene is TRBV5-1, the J gene TRBJ1-4; TRBD1 matches 7 bases. V lost 4 bases to trimming and J lost 4 bases; unmatched junction nucleotides: 7. CDR3 length: 15 residues. In germline, CDR1 is SGHRS, CDR2 YFSETQ. This CDR3 reads CASSGTGASNEKLFF. The CDR3 nucleotides are TGCGCCAGCAGCGGTACAGGGGCCAGTAATGAAAAACTGTTTTTT.

This clonotype came up a few times. This chain connects TRBV12-3 or TRBV12-4 to TRBJ1-1, with 12 bases fitting TRBD1. The CDR3 has 14 amino acids. The V and J ends lost 7 bases and 5 bases, in that order; junction bases with no gene match: 5. CDR3 DNA sequence: TGTGCCAGCAATTGGGGACAGGGGGCAACTGAAGCTTTCTTT. Translation: CASNWGQGATEAFF.

V is TRBV13 and J is TRBJ1-6; D ambiguous. Germline CDR1 is PRHDT and CDR2 is FYEKMQ (reference sequence). The ends were cut back, 2 bases at V and 16 bases at J, with 12 bases in the middle. The CDR3 contains 12 residues. In nucleotides, the CDR3 is TGTGCCAGCAGCTTATTGGGGTCATTTCTCCACTTT. It encodes CASSLLGSFLHF.

In this sample, this clonotype turned up a few times. This chain joins TRBV20-1 and TRBJ2-5, with a tentative D call TRBD2 (5 bases). V lost 5 bases and J 4 bases, leaving 17 bases between the germline ends. CDR3 length: 14 amino acids. CDR1 and CDR2 from the germline V gene are DFQATT and SNEGSKA (reference sequence). Written as DNA, the CDR3 is TGCAGTGCTGGAAGTACTAGAAGGACAGAGACCCAGTACTTC. Translated: CSAGSTRRTETQYF.

V gene TRBV14 combines with J gene TRBJ2-5; D unresolved. V was shortened by 2 bases and J by 2 bases, with 15 bases between the two germline ends. This CDR3 has 16 residues. The germline V gene encodes CDR1 SGHDN and CDR2 FVKESK. This chain's CDR3 is CASSQRALVSQETQYF. CDR3 in DNA: TGTGCCAGCAGCCAAAGGGCTCTCGTTTCGCAAGAGACCCAGTACTTC.

The chain couples TRBV7-2 to TRBJ1-4; possibly TRBD1 for D (5 bases). The CDR3 runs 13 residues. Germline V lookup: CDR1 SGHTA, CDR2 FQGNSA. Trimming took off 1 base at V and 8 bases at J, with 8 bases between the two ends. CDR3 amino acids: CASSLGTKEKLFF. Here the CDR3 DNA reads TGTGCCAGCAGCTTAGGGACAAAGGAAAAACTGTTTTTT.

This chain connects TRBV6-6 to TRBJ1-5; 7 positions match TRBD1. Germline trimming cut 4 bases from V and 3 bases from J; bases unmatched to any gene: 3. CDR1 is MNHNY and CDR2 is SVGAGI in the germline V gene (reference sequence). CDR3 length: 14 residues. CDR3 amino acids: CASSLRGPNQPQHF. The CDR3 nucleotides are TGTGCCAGCAGTTTGAGGGGGCCCAATCAGCCCCAGCATTTT.

The chain carries TRBV12-3 or TRBV12-4 and TRBJ2-5; the D is unclear. CDR3 length equals 14 residues. Trimming pared 1 base from V and 1 base from J, leaving 7 bases between. In nucleotides, the CDR3 is TGTGCCAGCAGTTTAGAGCTCAGCCAAGAGACCCAGTACTTC. Translated, it gives CASSLELSQETQYF.

This clonotype was counted only a few times. V is TRBV5-5 and J is TRBJ2-7; D is possibly TRBD1 (5 bases). Per germline, CDR1 SGHKS and CDR2 YYEKEE (reference sequence). V lost 9 bases and J lost 2, with 12 bases in between. CDR3 length: 12 amino acids. The CDR3 sequence: CANRTTTYEQYF. The CDR3 nucleotides are TGTGCCAACCGGACAACTACCTACGAGCAGTACTTC.

Only a few counts were recorded for this clonotype. The V and J genes are TRBV20-1 and TRBJ1-2, with 8 bases identical to TRBD1. Germline V gene sequence: CDR1 DFQATT, CDR2 SNEGSKA (reference sequence). The CDR3 runs 15 residues. V was clipped by 6 bases and J by 6 bases; unmatched bases: 15. The CDR3 bases are TGCAGTGCGCGGGGGACAGGCCAATCGGGGGATGGCTACACCTTC. As protein: CSARGTGQSGDGYTF.

The gene calls are TRBV20-1 and TRBJ2-4; D is undetermined. Judging by the DNA end, TRBJ2-5 fits better; the J call may be wrong. The CDR3 is 13 residues long. Germline-derived CDR1 and CDR2 are DFQATT and SNEGSKA (reference sequence). The CDR3 reads CSALRAARETQYF. For the CDR3, the DNA is TGCAGTGCTCTACGGGCCGCCAGGGAGACCCAGTACTTC.

This clonotype turned up a few times. This chain's CDR3 is CASSSPRDREGNIQYF. The CDR3 DNA reads as TGTGCCAGCAGCTCGCCCCGGGACAGGGAAGGAAACATTCAGTACTTC. The J gene is TRBJ2-4, the V gene TRBV7-9; the match to TRBD1 covers 9 bases. Germline V CDR1 and CDR2: SEHNR, FQNEAQ (reference sequence). The CDR3 length is 16 residues. The junction had 10 bases not matched to a gene; V was cut back by 4 bases and J by 6 bases.

This chain links TRBV27 with TRBJ2-3; TRBD1 might be the D (5 bases). V lost 7 bases and J 2 bases, leaving 10 bases between the germline ends. Germline V lookup: CDR1 MNHEY, CDR2 SMNVEV (reference sequence). This CDR3 region has 13 residues. DNA of the CDR3: TGTGCCAGCACCCCAGGGAACACAGATACGCAGTATTTT. This translates into CASTPGNTDTQYF.

The chain has TRBV10-3 and TRBJ2-1; 9 nucleotides align to TRBD1. This CDR3 has 14 amino acids. Per germline, CDR1 ENHRY and CDR2 SYGVKD. V gave up 8 bases and J gave up 8 bases; unmatched junction bases: 10. The CDR3 loop is CAISTGGTGHEQFF. The CDR3 DNA sequence: TGTGCCATCTCGACAGGGGGAACTGGCCATGAGCAGTTCTTC.

This clonotype was recorded once. The chain has TRBV4-1 and TRBJ2-3; D is perhaps TRBD2 (5 bases). The CDR3 loop spans 15 amino acids. V shed 1 base and J shed 6 bases, with 14 bases lying between them. Germline-derived CDR1 and CDR2 are MGHRA and YSYEKL. The CDR3 protein is CASSQVGLASDTQYF. The CDR3 nucleotides read TGCGCCAGCAGCCAAGTGGGTTTAGCGAGTGATACGCAGTATTTT.